The rows below give T cell receptor beta chains drawn from one sample of a study of T cell responses to AZD1222 COVID-19 vaccine. Sequencing was performed with immunoSEQ multiplex PCR; in TCRdb, only in-frame clones are kept and a portion is missing. The table has 85,000 to 100,000 clones, approximately 80% seen once. Sequences were derived from peripheral blood, sampled on day 0 of AZD1222 vaccination. Every receptor here comes from an adult in good health. CDR3s include the opening cysteine and the closing phenylalanine or tryptophan. A D gene is named only where the DNA matches it firmly. Not all rows give a size; the values are once, few, many and, for expanded clones, a class.

len,abundance,v_gene,j_gene,d_gene,CDR3nt,CDR3aa
12,.,TRBV12-3/TRBV12-4,TRBJ1-1,.,TGTGCCAGCAGTTTATGGGGCCTCGAAGCTTTCTTT,CASSLWGLEAFF
16,few,TRBV4-1,TRBJ1-2,.,TGCGCCAGCAGCTTAAGGACCGAAGAGGGATGGTATGGCTACACCTTC,CASSLRTEEGWYGYTF
17,.,TRBV5-1,TRBJ2-7,TRBD2,TGCGCCAGCAGCTACTCCCCGGGACTAGCGGGAATCGACGAGCAGTACTTC,CASSYSPGLAGIDEQYF
14,once,TRBV29-1,TRBJ1-2,.,TGCAGCGTTGAAGACCCGCGAACTAACTATGGCTACACCTTC,CSVEDPRTNYGYTF
14,.,TRBV18,TRBJ2-7,.,TGTGCCAGCTCACCCCGGGGCGAAAACTACGAGCAGTACTTC,CASSPRGENYEQYF
15,.,TRBV6-1,TRBJ1-6,.,TGTGCCAGCAGTGTAGCGAGCTCCTATAATTCACCCCTCCACTTT,CASSVASSYNSPLHF
14,few,TRBV7-2,TRBJ2-6,.,TGTGCCAGCAGCCAGGGAAGTGGGGCCAACGTCCTGACTTTC,CASSQGSGANVLTF
13,.,TRBV30,TRBJ1-2,TRBD1,TGTGCCTGGAGTAAAGGGGGCGATAATGGCTACACCTTC,CAWSKGGDNGYTF
16,.,TRBV4-1,TRBJ2-3,TRBD2,TGCGCCAGCAGCCCGCAGAAGGGGAGGGGCACAGATACGCAGTATTTT,CASSPQKGRGTDTQYF
17,once,TRBV29-1,TRBJ2-5,.,TGCAGCGTTGAAGCGGGTACTGGGACGGGGTTCGGGGAGACCCAGTACTTC,CSVEAGTGTGFGETQYF
14,.,TRBV5-1,TRBJ1-1,.,TGCGCCAGCAGCACCCCCGACATGAACACTGAAGCTTTCTTT,CASSTPDMNTEAFF
15,.,TRBV5-4,TRBJ2-1,TRBD2,TGTGCCAGCAGCGGAGGGACTAGCGGGGGTAATGAGCAGTTCTTC,CASSGGTSGGNEQFF
15,.,TRBV15,TRBJ2-1,.,TGTGCCACCAGCCGAGCGGCTACCGGGTACAATGAGCAGTTCTTC,CATSRAATGYNEQFF
16,.,TRBV7-2,TRBJ1-3,.,TGTGCCAGCAGCTTCTCACAGGTCCTCTCTGGAAACACCATATATTTT,CASSFSQVLSGNTIYF
16,once,TRBV28,TRBJ2-1,.,TGTGCCAGCAGGGCTTCCTTCGGGACGGCCGGGACCGAGCAGTTCTTC,CASRASFGTAGTEQFF
14,.,TRBV7-8,TRBJ1-4,.,TGTGCCAGCAGCTTCCTAGCAACTAATGAAAAACTGTTTTTT,CASSFLATNEKLFF
15,.,TRBV10-3,TRBJ2-5,TRBD2,TGTGCCATCAGTAGAGGGGACTATTTCGGGGAGACCCAGTACTTC,CAISRGDYFGETQYF
15,.,TRBV28,TRBJ2-3,TRBD1,TGTGCCAGCAGTTTAGGGACAGGGGGGACAGATACGCAGTATTTT,CASSLGTGGTDTQYF
15,.,TRBV20-1,TRBJ2-3,TRBD2,TGCAGTGCTAGTGGGACTAGCGGGAAAACAGATACGCAGTATTTT,CSASGTSGKTDTQYF
14,.,TRBV18,TRBJ1-1,.,TGTGCCAGCTCACCAATTACGGAGAACACTGAAGCTTTCTTT,CASSPITENTEAFF
15,.,TRBV3-1/TRBV3-2,TRBJ2-1,.,TGTGCCAGCAGCCCACCTAGGGGGGGAGAAAATGAGCAGTTCTTC,CASSPPRGGENEQFF
15,medium-sized,TRBV7-9,TRBJ1-1,.,TGTGCCAGCAGCTTAGCGCAGAACGGGAACACTGAAGCTTTCTTT,CASSLAQNGNTEAFF
13,.,TRBV30,TRBJ2-1,TRBD2,TGTGCCTGGAGAAAAGCGGGAGTGAATGAGCAGTTCTTC,CAWRKAGVNEQFF
14,.,TRBV27,TRBJ1-5,.,TGTGCCAGCAGTTTACATGGACTGGAGAAGCCCCAGCATTTT,CASSLHGLEKPQHF
14,.,TRBV19,TRBJ1-2,TRBD1,TGTGCCAGTACCTCTCGGGACAGGGACTATGGCTACACCTTC,CASTSRDRDYGYTF
10,.,TRBV28,TRBJ2-3,.,TGTGCCAGCAGTGGGGATACGCAGTATTTT,CASSGDTQYF
11,few,TRBV3-1/TRBV3-2,TRBJ2-2,.,TGTGCCAGCAGTGATTTCGGGGAGCTGTTTTTT,CASSDFGELFF
17,.,TRBV5-4,TRBJ2-3,TRBD2,TGTGCCAGCAGCTTTCAACTAGCGGGGAGGGGCACAGATACGCAGTATTTT,CASSFQLAGRGTDTQYF
15,.,TRBV9,TRBJ1-2,.,TGTGCCAGCAGCGTAGGGTCAGGGGCTAACTATGGCTACACCTTC,CASSVGSGANYGYTF
14,.,TRBV29-1,TRBJ2-5,TRBD2,TGCAGCGTCGAGGGACTAGCGGGAGAAGAGACCCAGTACTTC,CSVEGLAGEETQYF
13,.,TRBV24-1,TRBJ1-5,.,TGTGCCACCAGTGACCGCCTAGGGCAGCCCCAGCATTTT,CATSDRLGQPQHF
18,once,TRBV5-1,TRBJ2-1,TRBD2,TGCGCCAGCAGCTTTGGGGGACTAGCGGGAGTTTCCTACAATGAGCAGTTCTTC,CASSFGGLAGVSYNEQFF
15,.,TRBV7-8,TRBJ2-6,.,TGTGCCAGCAGCTTACTCACTTCTGGGGCCAACGTCCTGACTTTC,CASSLLTSGANVLTF
15,.,TRBV7-6,TRBJ2-7,TRBD2,TGTGCCAGCAGCTTAAATGCGGGAGGTTTGTACGAGCAGTACTTC,CASSLNAGGLYEQYF
11,.,TRBV19,TRBJ2-1,.,TGTGCCAGTAGTAGAGGCACAGCGCAGTTCTTC,CASSRGTAQFF
17,.,TRBV10-3,TRBJ2-1,.,TGTGCCATCAGTGACCCTCGGGCGCGGGGCTCCTACAATGAGCAGTTCTTC,CAISDPRARGSYNEQFF
16,.,TRBV3-1/TRBV3-2,TRBJ1-2,.,TGTGCCAGCAGGCCATGGTGGGGGCGGTCTAACTATGGCTACACCTTC,CASRPWWGRSNYGYTF
13,.,TRBV14,TRBJ2-5,.,TGTGCCAGCAGCCAAGGGGACGCCCGGACCCAGTACTTC,CASSQGDARTQYF
16,.,TRBV6-5,TRBJ2-3,TRBD1,TGTGCCAGCAGTTTTTCCGGGACAGGAGGGACCGATACGCAGTATTTT,CASSFSGTGGTDTQYF
14,.,TRBV28,TRBJ1-1,.,TGTGCCAGCTGGCTCGGGACCCTGGGGACTGAAGCTTTCTTT,CASWLGTLGTEAFF
16,.,TRBV6-5,TRBJ2-7,.,TGTGCCAGCAGTTACTCGATAGGTGGCCACTCCTACGAGCAGTACTTC,CASSYSIGGHSYEQYF
15,.,TRBV6-5,TRBJ1-2,.,TGTGCCAGCAGCCCGCCCCCCGGGTCCCCGGATGGCTACACCTTC,CASSPPPGSPDGYTF
14,.,TRBV7-2,TRBJ1-4,TRBD1,TGTGCCAGCAGCAAGACAGGGGGGCATGAAAAACTGTTTTTT,CASSKTGGHEKLFF
12,.,TRBV11-2,TRBJ2-1,TRBD2,TGTGCCAGCAGCTTGGGACTAGCGGAGCAGTTCTTC,CASSLGLAEQFF
13,.,TRBV6-5,TRBJ2-3,TRBD2,TGTGCCAGCAGGGGAGCGGGAGCAGATACGCAGTATTTT,CASRGAGADTQYF
15,few,TRBV7-2,TRBJ1-6,TRBD1,TGTGCCAGCAGCTTAGACGACAGGGGAGGTTCACCCCTCCACTTT,CASSLDDRGGSPLHF
10,.,TRBV29-1,TRBJ1-1,TRBD1,TGCAGCGTTGGACAGGGGAAAGCTTTCTTT,CSVGQGKAFF
17,few,TRBV15,TRBJ2-3,.,TGTGCCACCAGCAGAGATCAGTCGGCGGGAAGGCGAGATACGCAGTATTTT,CATSRDQSAGRRDTQYF
19,.,TRBV11-2,TRBJ2-6,.,TGTGCCAGCAGCCCAGGGTGGCGGCGGGTTTTCTCTGGGGCCAACGTCCTGACTTTC,CASSPGWRRVFSGANVLTF
15,.,TRBV5-1,TRBJ2-3,TRBD2,TGCGCCAGCAGCTTTGGGACTAGCGGCACAGATACGCAGTATTTT,CASSFGTSGTDTQYF
17,.,TRBV18,TRBJ2-3,TRBD1,TGTGCCAGCTCACCACTAAGGACAGGGGGCAGCACAGATACGCAGTATTTT,CASSPLRTGGSTDTQYF
13,.,TRBV14,TRBJ1-2,.,TGTGCCAGCAGCCAAGATTCGTACAGCGTACCCACCTTC,CASSQDSYSVPTF